This T cell receptor beta chain comes out of a study of CD8 T cells in Susac syndrome. CD8+ and CD4+ blood T cells underwent TCR beta sequencing. CDR1 is MNHEY and CDR2 is SVGAGI in the germline V gene. V was shortened by 5 bases and J by 8 bases, with 16 bases between the two germline ends. The CDR3 extends over 14 amino acids. RNA, at about 0.5 to 1 ug, was reverse transcribed with random hexamers. Coverage of TCR beta CDR3 amplification by immunoSEQ multiplex PCR extended to 54 Vbeta and 13 Jbeta. In TCRdb, the immunoSEQ multiplex PCR reads were re-called with MiXCR into one record per CDR3 protein. This repertoire shows some 130,000 distinct CDR3 sequences, roughly 94% found once; its top ten account for approximately 0.13%.

This rearrangement joins TRBV6-5 to TRBJ2-1; D possibly matches TRBD1 or TRBD2 (7 bases each). The sequencing sample was made of CD4+ T cells from PBMCs. The receptor was derived from a human donor with multiple sclerosis. This CDR3 is CASSISTGRDEQFF. CDR3 DNA: TGTGCCAGCAGTATATCGACAGGGAGGGATGAGCAGTTCTTC.